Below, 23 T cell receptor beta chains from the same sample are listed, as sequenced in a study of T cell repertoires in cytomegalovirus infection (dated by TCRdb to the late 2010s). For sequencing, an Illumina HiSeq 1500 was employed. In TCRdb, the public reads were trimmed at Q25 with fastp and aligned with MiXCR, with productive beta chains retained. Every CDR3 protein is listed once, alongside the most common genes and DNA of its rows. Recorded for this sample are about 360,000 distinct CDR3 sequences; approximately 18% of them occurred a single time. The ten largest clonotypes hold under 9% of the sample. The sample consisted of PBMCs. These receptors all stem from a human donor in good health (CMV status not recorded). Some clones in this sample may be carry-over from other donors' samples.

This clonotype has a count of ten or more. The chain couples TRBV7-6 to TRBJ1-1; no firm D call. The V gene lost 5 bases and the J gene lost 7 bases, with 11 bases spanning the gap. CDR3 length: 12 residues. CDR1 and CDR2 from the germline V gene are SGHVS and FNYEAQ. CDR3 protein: CASSEQWDEAFF. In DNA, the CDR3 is TGTGCCAGCAGCGAGCAGTGGGATGAAGCTTTCTTT.

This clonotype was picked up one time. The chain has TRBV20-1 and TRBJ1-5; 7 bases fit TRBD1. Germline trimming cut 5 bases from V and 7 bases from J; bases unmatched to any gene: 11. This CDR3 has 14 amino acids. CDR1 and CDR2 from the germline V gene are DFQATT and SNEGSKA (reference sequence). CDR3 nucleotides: TGCAGTGCTCAATCGACAGGGTCAGACCAGCCCCAGCATTTT. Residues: CSAQSTGSDQPQHF.

Here the CDR3 reads CASSQGVRGQPQHF. In DNA form, the CDR3 reads TGCGCCAGCAGCCAAGGGGTTCGGGGGCAGCCCCAGCATTTT. The chain is built from TRBV4-3 and TRBJ1-5, with TRBD1 as a possible D gene (5 bases). This CDR3 has 14 amino acids. Germline loops: CDR1 LGHNA, CDR2 YSLEER. Trimming cost V 1 base and J 7 bases, with 11 bases left between them.

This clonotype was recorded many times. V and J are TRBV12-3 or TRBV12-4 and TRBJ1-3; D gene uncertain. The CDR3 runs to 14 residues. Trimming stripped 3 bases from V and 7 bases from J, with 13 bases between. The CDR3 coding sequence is TGTGCCAGCAGTTTCGCGATTAACGGGAACACCATATATTTT. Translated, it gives CASSFAINGNTIYF.

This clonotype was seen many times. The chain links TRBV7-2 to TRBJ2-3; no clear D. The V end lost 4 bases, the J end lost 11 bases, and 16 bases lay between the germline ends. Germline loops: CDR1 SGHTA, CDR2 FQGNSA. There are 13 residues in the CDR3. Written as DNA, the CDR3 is TGTGCCAGCAGCTCACAAAATCGGTTCTGGCAGTATTTT. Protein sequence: CASSSQNRFWQYF.

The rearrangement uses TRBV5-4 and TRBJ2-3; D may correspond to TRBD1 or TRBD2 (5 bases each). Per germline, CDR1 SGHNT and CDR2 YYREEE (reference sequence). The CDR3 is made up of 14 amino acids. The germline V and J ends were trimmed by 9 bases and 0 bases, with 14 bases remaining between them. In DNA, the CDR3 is TGTGCCACCCAACCGGGACCCAGCACAGATACGCAGTATTTT. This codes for CATQPGPSTDTQYF.

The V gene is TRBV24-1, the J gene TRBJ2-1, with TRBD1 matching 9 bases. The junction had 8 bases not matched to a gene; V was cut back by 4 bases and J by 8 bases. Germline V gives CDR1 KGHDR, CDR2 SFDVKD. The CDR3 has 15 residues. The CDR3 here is CATSEPGQGLHEQFF. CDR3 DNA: TGTGCCACCAGTGAACCGGGACAGGGCCTCCATGAGCAGTTCTTC.

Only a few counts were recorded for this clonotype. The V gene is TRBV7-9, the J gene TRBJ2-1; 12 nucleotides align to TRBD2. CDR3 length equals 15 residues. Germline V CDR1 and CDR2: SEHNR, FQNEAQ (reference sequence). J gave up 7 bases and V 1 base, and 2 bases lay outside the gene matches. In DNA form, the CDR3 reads TGTGCCAGCAGCTTAGAGACTAGCGGGAGTAATGAGCAGTTCTTC. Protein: CASSLETSGSNEQFF.

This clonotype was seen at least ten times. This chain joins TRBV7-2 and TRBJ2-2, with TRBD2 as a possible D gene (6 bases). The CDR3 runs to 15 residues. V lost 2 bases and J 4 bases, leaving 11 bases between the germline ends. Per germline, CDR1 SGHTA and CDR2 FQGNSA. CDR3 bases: TGTGCCAGCAGCTTATTAAGGGGAGGCACCGGGGAGCTGTTTTTT. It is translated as CASSLLRGGTGELFF.

The DNA of the CDR3 is TGTGCCAGCAGTCCGGGACAGGCTGCAGGCTACACCTTC. The encoded protein is CASSPGQAAGYTF. The chain joins TRBV6-2 or TRBV6-3 to TRBJ1-2; 8 nucleotides align to TRBD1. The CDR3 covers 13 residues. Germline trimming cut 5 bases from V and 8 bases from J; bases unmatched to any gene: 7. Germline V lookup: CDR1 MNHEY, CDR2 SVGEGT.

The CDR3, as DNA: TGCGCCAGCAGCGGGGGGGGGCGCGATGAAAAACTGTTTTTT. As protein: CASSGGGRDEKLFF. This rearrangement joins TRBV5-1 to TRBJ1-4; D might be TRBD1 (6 bases). Trimming pared 4 bases from V and 6 bases from J, leaving 13 bases between. Germline V gene sequence: CDR1 SGHRS, CDR2 YFSETQ. The CDR3 spans 14 residues.

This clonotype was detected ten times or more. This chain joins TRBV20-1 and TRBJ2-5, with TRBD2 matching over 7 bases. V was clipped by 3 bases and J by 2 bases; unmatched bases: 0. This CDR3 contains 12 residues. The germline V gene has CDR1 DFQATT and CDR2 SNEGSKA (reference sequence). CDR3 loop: CSASGGQETQYF. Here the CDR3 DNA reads TGCAGTGCTAGCGGGGGGCAAGAGACCCAGTACTTC.

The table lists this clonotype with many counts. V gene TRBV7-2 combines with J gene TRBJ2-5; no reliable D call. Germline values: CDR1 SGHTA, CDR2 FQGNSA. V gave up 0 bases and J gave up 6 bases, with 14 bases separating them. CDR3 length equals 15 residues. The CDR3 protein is CASSLAGSVKKTQYF. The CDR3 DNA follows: TGTGCCAGCAGCTTAGCGGGGTCGGTGAAGAAGACCCAGTACTTC.

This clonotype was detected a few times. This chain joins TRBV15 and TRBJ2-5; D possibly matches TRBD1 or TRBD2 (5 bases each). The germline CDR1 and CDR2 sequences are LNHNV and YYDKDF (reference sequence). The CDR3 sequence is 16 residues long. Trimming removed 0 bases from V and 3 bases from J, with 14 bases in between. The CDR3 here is CATSRDGTAAEETQYF. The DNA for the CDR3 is TGTGCCACCAGCAGAGATGGGACCGCTGCGGAAGAGACCCAGTACTTC.

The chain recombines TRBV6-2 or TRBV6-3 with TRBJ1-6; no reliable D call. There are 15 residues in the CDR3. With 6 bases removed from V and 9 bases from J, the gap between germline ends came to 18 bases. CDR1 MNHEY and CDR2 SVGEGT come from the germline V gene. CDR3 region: CASSRGGLGSSPLHF. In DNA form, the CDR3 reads TGTGCCAGCAGCCGTGGAGGTCTGGGTTCTTCACCCCTCCACTTT.

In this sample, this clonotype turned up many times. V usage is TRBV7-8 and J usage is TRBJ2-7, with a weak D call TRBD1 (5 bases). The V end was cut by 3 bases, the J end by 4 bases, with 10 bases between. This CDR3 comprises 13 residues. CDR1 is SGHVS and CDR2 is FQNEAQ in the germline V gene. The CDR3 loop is CASSFKGFYEQYF. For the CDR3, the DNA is TGTGCCAGCAGCTTTAAGGGGTTTTACGAGCAGTACTTC.

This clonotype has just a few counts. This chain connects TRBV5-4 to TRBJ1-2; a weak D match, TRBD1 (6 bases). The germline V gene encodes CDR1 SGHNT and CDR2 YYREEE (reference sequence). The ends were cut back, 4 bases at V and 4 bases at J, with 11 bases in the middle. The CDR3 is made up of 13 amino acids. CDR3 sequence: CASSRTDIYGYTF. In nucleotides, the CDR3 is TGTGCCAGCAGCCGGACAGATATCTATGGCTACACCTTC.

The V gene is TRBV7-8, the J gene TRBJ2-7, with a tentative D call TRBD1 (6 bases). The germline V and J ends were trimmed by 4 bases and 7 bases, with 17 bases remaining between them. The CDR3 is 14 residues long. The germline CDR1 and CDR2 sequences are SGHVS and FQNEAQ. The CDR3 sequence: CASSSGTRVGEQYF. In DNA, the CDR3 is TGTGCCAGCAGCTCCGGGACAAGGGTGGGGGAGCAGTACTTC.

The chain's CDR3 is CASSALANNEQFF. CDR3 coding DNA: TGTGCCAGCAGCGCCCTGGCAAACAATGAGCAGTTCTTC. The rearrangement joins TRBV7-2 to TRBJ2-1; D uncertain. The CDR3 length is 13 residues. Trimming stripped 5 bases from V and 5 bases from J, with 10 bases between. Germline V gives CDR1 SGHTA, CDR2 FQGNSA.

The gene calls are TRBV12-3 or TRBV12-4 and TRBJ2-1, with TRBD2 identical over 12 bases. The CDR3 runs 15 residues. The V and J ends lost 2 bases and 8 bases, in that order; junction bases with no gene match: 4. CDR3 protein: CASSLTRLAGDEQFF. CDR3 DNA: TGTGCCAGCAGTTTAACGCGACTAGCGGGGGATGAGCAGTTCTTC.

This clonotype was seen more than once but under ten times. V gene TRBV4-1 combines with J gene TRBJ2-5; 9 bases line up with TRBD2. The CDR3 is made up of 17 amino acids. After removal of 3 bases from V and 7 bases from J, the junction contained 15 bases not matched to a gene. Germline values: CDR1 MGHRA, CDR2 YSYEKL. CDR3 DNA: TGCGCCAGCAGCCAGTCCTTCCAGCGGGGGGCCGGAGGGACCCAGTACTTC. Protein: CASSQSFQRGAGGTQYF.

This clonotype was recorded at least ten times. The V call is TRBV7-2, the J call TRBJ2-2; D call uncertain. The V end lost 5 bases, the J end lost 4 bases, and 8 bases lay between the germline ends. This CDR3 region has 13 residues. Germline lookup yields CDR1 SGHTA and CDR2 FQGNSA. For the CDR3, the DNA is TGTGCCAGCAGCCAAGGACCCACCGGGGAGCTGTTTTTT. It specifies CASSQGPTGELFF.

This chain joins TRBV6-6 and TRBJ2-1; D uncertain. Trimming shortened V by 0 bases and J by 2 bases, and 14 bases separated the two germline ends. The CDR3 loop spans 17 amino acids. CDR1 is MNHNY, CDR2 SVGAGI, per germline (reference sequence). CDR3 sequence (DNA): TGTGCCAGCAGTTACTCCCGTGGCAGGAACACCTACAATGAGCAGTTCTTC. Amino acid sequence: CASSYSRGRNTYNEQFF.